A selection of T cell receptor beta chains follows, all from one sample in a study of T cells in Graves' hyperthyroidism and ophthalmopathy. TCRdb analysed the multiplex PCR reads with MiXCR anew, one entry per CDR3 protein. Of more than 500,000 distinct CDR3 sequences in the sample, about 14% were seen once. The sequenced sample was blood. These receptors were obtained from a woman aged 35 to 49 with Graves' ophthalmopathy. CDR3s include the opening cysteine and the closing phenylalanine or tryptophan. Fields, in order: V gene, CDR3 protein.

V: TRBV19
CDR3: CASSMVTQAPQHF

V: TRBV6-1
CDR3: CASNPSPFRTGEQYF

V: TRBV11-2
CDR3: CASSSLRTQETQYF

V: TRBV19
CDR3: CASSEAGVKLAGPAYEQYF

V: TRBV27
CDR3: CASSRGLAPTDTQYF

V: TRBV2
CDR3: CASSSEDRYSNQPQHF

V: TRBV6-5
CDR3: CASSYRASSYEQYF

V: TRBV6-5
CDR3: CASITGWGSYEQYF

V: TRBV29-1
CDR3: CSVERTENTEAFF

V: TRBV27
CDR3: CASSLNLGENYGYTF

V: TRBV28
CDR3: CASSLGQEIYGYTF

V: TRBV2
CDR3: CASSGTGTSTYEQYF

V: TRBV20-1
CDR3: CSARGQIDGYTF

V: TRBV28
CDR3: CASSWLGGEAFF

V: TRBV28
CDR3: CASSDPSRPLNTEAFF

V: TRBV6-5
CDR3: CASSTQYSYEQYF

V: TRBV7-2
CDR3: CASSADGSYGYTF

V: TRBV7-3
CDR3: CASSLAGGPQYEQYF

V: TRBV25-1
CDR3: CASSEGRGRMYF

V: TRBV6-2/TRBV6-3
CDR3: CASRPHGRGETQYF

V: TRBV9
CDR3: CASSPPRTGSETQYF

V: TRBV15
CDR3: CATPPKETQYF

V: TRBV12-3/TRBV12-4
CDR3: CASRSEGTTYGYTF

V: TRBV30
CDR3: CAWRGTSGSTYEQYF

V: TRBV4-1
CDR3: CASSQEPALHYTGELFF

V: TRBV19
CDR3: CASTQGTRHEKLFF

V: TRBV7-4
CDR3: CASSTSTYGYTF

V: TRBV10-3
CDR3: CAIRADTYNQPQHF

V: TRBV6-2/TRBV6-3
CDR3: CTSSYGPGQYLETQYF

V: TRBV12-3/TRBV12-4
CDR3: CASSFPRGSTEAFF

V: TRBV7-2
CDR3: CASSLAAYKEAGQYF

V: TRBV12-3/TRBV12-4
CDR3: CASSLRGVKNIQYF

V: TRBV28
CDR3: CASSPRTSGRLYEQYF

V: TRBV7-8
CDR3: CASSLNRAPFNQPQHF

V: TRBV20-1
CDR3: CSATTPDRVNTEAFF

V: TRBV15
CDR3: CATSRDITEDQPQHF